The rows below give T cell receptor beta chains drawn from one sample of a study of T cell repertoires in cytomegalovirus infection. MiXCR, applied by TCRdb to the reads, yields one record per CDR3 protein. The data hold 700,000 to 900,000 distinct CDR3 sequences, with under 35% observed a single time. Antigens for these TCRs are unknown. Material: cultured CD8+ T cells from PBMCs, obtained from culture after CMV antigen stimulation. The receptors were gathered from a human donor in good health (CMV status not recorded). Some clones in this sample may be carry-over from other donors' samples. Each CDR3 is given with its conserved first and last residue. Fields, in order: V gene, D gene, J gene, clone size, CDR3 protein, CDR3 DNA. A D gene is named only where the DNA matches it firmly. A clone size is listed for some rows: how often the clone was seen (once, few, many), or a class if it is expanded.

>TRBV14|TRBD1|TRBJ2-1|.
CASSYWDSSDEQFF
TGTGCCAGCAGCTATTGGGACAGTTCGGATGAGCAGTTCTTC
>TRBV7-9|.|TRBJ1-3|.
CASQEAGRSDTIYF
TGTGCCAGCCAGGAGGCAGGGAGGTCGGACACCATATATTTT
>TRBV12-3/TRBV12-4|.|TRBJ1-1|few
CASTLGSSEAFF
TGTGCCAGCACTCTCGGAAGTTCTGAAGCTTTCTTT
>TRBV2|.|TRBJ2-3|.
CASWNSPDTQYF
TGTGCCAGCTGGAACTCCCCAGATACGCAGTATTTT
>TRBV10-3|.|TRBJ2-1|.
CAIRNDPGDNEQFF
TGTGCCATCAGAAACGATCCAGGGGACAATGAGCAGTTCTTC
>TRBV6-1|.|TRBJ1-6|.
CASSERRGFDSPLHF
TGTGCCAGCAGTGAAAGGAGGGGGTTTGATTCACCCCTCCACTTT
>TRBV7-8|.|TRBJ2-3|once
CARSRGQRSTDTQYF
TGTGCCAGGAGCCGCGGACAGCGTAGCACAGATACGCAGTATTTT
>TRBV6-6|.|TRBJ1-5|once
CASSLRDDNSQPQHF
TGTGCCAGCAGTCTCCGGGACGACAACAGTCAGCCCCAGCATTTT
>TRBV6-2/TRBV6-3|.|TRBJ1-1|few
CASSSDRDWFTEAFF
TGTGCCAGCAGCAGTGACCGGGACTGGTTCACTGAAGCTTTCTTT
>TRBV27|TRBD1|TRBJ1-5|once
CASSLYGTGSGQPQHF
TGTGCCAGCAGTTTATACGGGACAGGGTCAGGGCAGCCCCAGCATTTT
>TRBV20-1|TRBD1|TRBJ1-5|.
CSARDRQGLGQPQHF
TGCAGTGCTAGAGATCGACAGGGGTTAGGGCAGCCCCAGCATTTT
>TRBV20-1|.|TRBJ1-1|few
CSARDGNTEAFF
TGCAGTGCTAGGGACGGGAACACTGAAGCTTTCTTT
>TRBV25-1|TRBD1|TRBJ1-2|.
CASRGGGAGYGYTF
TGTGCCAGCAGAGGAGGGGGCGCAGGCTATGGCTACACCTTC
>TRBV9|TRBD2|TRBJ2-3|.
CASSKGTSDTQYF
TGTGCCAGCAGCAAAGGGACTAGCGATACGCAGTATTTT
>TRBV7-9|.|TRBJ1-3|.
CASTPQKQGWPGNTIYF
TGTGCCAGCACCCCCCAAAAACAGGGTTGGCCTGGAAACACCATATATTTT
>TRBV15|.|TRBJ1-1|few
CATSSAWGAGPNTEAFF
TGTGCCACCAGCAGTGCATGGGGGGCCGGGCCGAACACTGAAGCTTTCTTT
>TRBV15|.|TRBJ1-6|.
CATSRGWEADNSPLHF
TGTGCCACCAGCAGAGGCTGGGAGGCCGATAATTCACCCCTCCACTTT
>TRBV4-1|TRBD1|TRBJ1-2|.
CASSQASGDRGYNYGYTF
TGCGCCAGCAGCCAAGCCTCCGGCGACAGGGGATACAACTATGGCTACACCTTC
>TRBV12-3/TRBV12-4|.|TRBJ2-1|.
CASRGHPNEQFF
TGTGCCAGCAGGGGTCACCCCAATGAGCAGTTCTTC
>TRBV25-1|.|TRBJ1-4|.
CASSERGREKLFF
TGTGCCAGCAGTGAAAGGGGTAGGGAAAAACTGTTTTTT
>TRBV15|.|TRBJ2-1|.
CATSLGGRGNEQFF
TGTGCCACCAGCCTGGGGGGTAGAGGGAATGAGCAGTTCTTC
>TRBV10-2|.|TRBJ2-3|.
CASSDFGGGPTDTQYF
TGCGCCAGCAGTGACTTCGGCGGGGGCCCCACAGATACGCAGTATTTT
>TRBV15|TRBD1|TRBJ2-6|.
CATSTGGSLGSGAAVLTF
TGTGCCACCTCCACAGGGGGCTCCCTCGGCTCTGGGGCCGCCGTCCTGACTTTC
>TRBV7-6|TRBD1|TRBJ2-7|.
CASSATGAGEQYF
TGTGCCAGCAGCGCGACAGGGGCGGGCGAGCAGTACTTC
>TRBV3-1|TRBD2|TRBJ2-7|.
CASSKGAGAYEQYF
TGTGCCAGCAGCAAGGGAGCGGGGGCCTACGAGCAGTACTTC
>TRBV19|.|TRBJ1-6|.
CASSGLGGDSPLHF
TGTGCCAGTAGTGGACTGGGTGGGGATTCACCCCTCCACTTT
>TRBV6-1|TRBD2|TRBJ2-5|.
CASHSGGRETQYF
TGTGCCAGTCACTCGGGGGGTAGGGAGACCCAGTACTTC
>TRBV19|.|TRBJ1-1|few
CASSRRGGRVTEAFF
TGTGCCAGTAGTCGGCGCGGGGGGCGGGTGACTGAAGCTTTCTTT
>TRBV27|TRBD1|TRBJ2-3|few
CASSLTTGHLSYTQYF
TGTGCCAGCAGTCTCACGACAGGGCATCTCTCATATACGCAGTATTTT
>TRBV28|.|TRBJ2-1|few
CASSPLPYNEQFF
TGTGCCAGCAGTCCCCTCCCCTACAATGAGCAGTTCTTC
>TRBV2|.|TRBJ1-2|few
CATQGTLNYGYTF
TGTGCCACCCAGGGAACCCTCAACTATGGCTACACCTTC
>TRBV6-1|.|TRBJ2-2|many
CASSEFNGRYTGELFF
TGTGCCAGCAGTGAATTCAACGGCCGATACACCGGGGAGCTGTTTTTT
>TRBV6-7|TRBD2|TRBJ2-3|few
CASSWALTSGGIHTDTQYF
TGTGCCAGCAGTTGGGCCCTTACTAGCGGGGGGATCCACACAGATACGCAGTATTTT
>TRBV10-3|.|TRBJ1-2|.
CAIKTLYGYTF
TGTGCCATCAAGACACTCTATGGCTACACCTTC
>TRBV25-1|.|TRBJ2-3|.
CASSESPTAQYF
TGTGCCAGCAGTGAATCCCCTACTGCGCAGTATTTT
>TRBV2|.|TRBJ1-6|.
CASRGEGNSPLHF
TGTGCCAGCAGGGGCGAGGGAAATTCACCCCTCCACTTT
>TRBV2|.|TRBJ1-2|.
CASKTADGYTF
TGTGCCAGCAAGACAGCAGATGGCTACACCTTC
>TRBV7-2|.|TRBJ1-4|many
CASSFQAGFATNEKLFF
TGTGCCAGCAGCTTCCAGGCGGGGTTTGCAACTAATGAAAAACTGTTTTTT
>TRBV29-1|TRBD2|TRBJ2-1|few
CSVVGTSELFPYNEQFF
TGCAGCGTTGTCGGGACTAGCGAATTATTCCCCTACAATGAGCAGTTCTTC
>TRBV7-9|.|TRBJ2-1|once
CASSSSRDNNEQFF
TGTGCCAGCAGCTCGAGCCGGGACAACAATGAGCAGTTCTTC
>TRBV12-3/TRBV12-4|.|TRBJ1-2|once
CASSLIGPHYGYTF
TGTGCCAGCAGTTTAATAGGGCCTCACTATGGCTACACCTTC
>TRBV19|.|TRBJ1-6|.
CASSTGRRDSPLHF
TGTGCCAGTAGTACGGGGCGTAGGGATTCACCCCTCCACTTT
>TRBV9|.|TRBJ1-5|few
CASSVAGGSNQPQHF
TGTGCCAGCAGCGTAGCTGGGGGGTCTAATCAGCCCCAGCATTTT
>TRBV27|TRBD2|TRBJ2-1|.
CASSITGGGNEQFF
TGTGCCAGCAGTATAACGGGGGGAGGAAATGAGCAGTTCTTC
>TRBV6-9|TRBD1|TRBJ2-7|few
CASSYPGQTKKRPYEQYF
TGTGCCAGCAGTTATCCGGGACAGACCAAAAAGAGGCCCTACGAGCAGTACTTC
>TRBV29-1|TRBD1|TRBJ1-2|.
CSGEQGSGYTF
TGCAGCGGTGAACAGGGGTCTGGCTACACCTTC
>TRBV5-1|TRBD2|TRBJ2-1|few
CASSRSPSGGDNEQFF
TGCGCCAGCAGCCGATCTCCTAGCGGGGGTGACAATGAGCAGTTCTTC
>TRBV12-3/TRBV12-4|.|TRBJ2-4|.
CASSFPGGGNIQYF
TGTGCCAGCAGTTTTCCCGGAGGTGGAAACATTCAGTACTTC
>TRBV4-3|.|TRBJ2-1|.
CASSQGGQNNEQFF
TGCGCCAGCAGCCAAGGGGGGCAGAACAATGAGCAGTTCTTC
>TRBV5-6|TRBD1|TRBJ1-5|.
CASSSGDRGGQPQHF
TGTGCCAGCAGCTCGGGGGACAGGGGTGGTCAGCCCCAGCATTTT
>TRBV25-1|.|TRBJ2-7|.
CASLDIQDYEQYF
TGTGCCAGCCTGGACATCCAGGACTACGAGCAGTACTTC
>TRBV19|.|TRBJ2-1|few
CASSIKGYNEQFF
TGTGCCAGTAGTATTAAGGGCTACAATGAGCAGTTCTTC
>TRBV5-4|TRBD1|TRBJ1-5|.
CASSWGQGPDQPQHF
TGTGCCAGCAGCTGGGGACAGGGCCCCGATCAGCCCCAGCATTTT
>TRBV9|TRBD1|TRBJ2-5|.
CASSVGDRVQETQYF
TGTGCCAGCAGCGTAGGGGACAGGGTCCAAGAGACCCAGTACTTC
>TRBV7-9|.|TRBJ2-3|few
CASSLARREADTQYF
TGTGCCAGCAGCTTAGCGCGACGCGAAGCAGATACGCAGTATTTT
>TRBV11-1|.|TRBJ1-2|.
CASSPGAFYGYTF
TGTGCCAGCAGCCCGGGGGCCTTCTATGGCTACACCTTC
>TRBV6-5|.|TRBJ2-5|.
CASSYSVPFIGETQYF
TGTGCCAGCAGTTACTCGGTACCATTCATAGGGGAGACCCAGTACTTC
>TRBV28|.|TRBJ1-5|many
CASSLTGADQPQHF
TGTGCCAGCAGTTTGACAGGCGCTGATCAGCCCCAGCATTTT
>TRBV19|.|TRBJ1-1|.
CASSLPPLGVRATEAFF
TGTGCCAGTAGTCTCCCCCCGTTAGGTGTAAGAGCCACTGAAGCTTTCTTT
>TRBV19|.|TRBJ2-1|.
CASSPVINNEQFF
TGTGCCAGTAGTCCCGTGATCAACAATGAGCAGTTCTTC